This T cell receptor (beta chain) is drawn from a study of blood T cell repertoires in COVID-19. Looking at the study overall: COVID-19 samples collected from the United States, Italy and Spain covered acute and convalescent phases.

Individuals aged about 18 to 90 years were recruited from about two dozen US areas. Allocation to cohorts depended on clinical history reported by the participants. The authors' processing: The assay estimated nucleated cells by amplifying reference gene primers. Profiled with immunoSEQ multiplex PCR; TCRdb holds only in-frame clones, not every one. From that table come the V and J calls and clone size; the DNA was used to work out D and trimming. In the table there are about 480,000 clones, 88% of which are singletons. This CDR3 is 13 amino acids long. V was shortened by 4 bases and J by 7 bases, with 15 bases between the two germline ends. Germline values: CDR1 SGHRS, CDR2 YFSETQ.

The gene calls are TRBV5-1 and TRBJ2-7; weak D call: TRBD1 (6 bases). This receptor was identified in a woman aged 40 to 55 who had recovered from COVID-19. The sample was PBMCs or T cells enriched from blood (not recorded which). Written as DNA, the CDR3 is TGCGCCAGCAGCCCTGGACAGAGGGGTGAGCAGTACTTC. This encodes CASSPGQRGEQYF.